One sample yielded the 21 T cell receptor beta chains listed below, sequenced in a study of early T cells in non-severe SARS-CoV-2 infection. Via MiXCR, TCRdb re-called the 5' RACE reads, giving one row per CDR3 protein. The table has 75,000 to 90,000 distinct CDR3 sequences, 6% to 7% seen once; the top ten hold 7.8%. The sequencing input was whole blood. All receptors come from an adult who was a healthcare worker with PCR-confirmed SARS-CoV-2 infection or an uninfected control (not recorded which).

This clonotype was found a few times. This chain connects TRBV6-5 to TRBJ2-7; TRBD1 might be the D (6 bases). The CDR3 runs to 13 residues. CDR1 and CDR2 (germline): MNHEY, SVGAGI. V was shortened by 4 bases and J by 7 bases, with 14 bases between the two germline ends. CDR3 amino acids: CASSSTRGQEQYF. The DNA for the CDR3 is TGTGCCAGCAGTTCCACCAGGGGTCAAGAGCAGTACTTC.

The table lists this clonotype with many counts. V is TRBV27 and J is TRBJ2-5; the match to TRBD2 covers 11 bases. V lost 8 bases and J lost 4; bases outside the gene matches: 15. The CDR3 has 17 residues. CDR1 MNHEY and CDR2 SMNVEV come from the germline V gene (reference sequence). CDR3 nucleotides: TGTGCCAGCGCCCTTTGGACTAGCGGGCATCCCCCAGAGACCCAGTACTTC. Translated: CASALWTSGHPPETQYF.

The V gene is TRBV6-2 or TRBV6-3, the J gene TRBJ1-1, with a tentative D call TRBD1 (6 bases). The germline CDR1 and CDR2 sequences are MNHEY and SVGEGT. The CDR3 is 15 residues long. Trimming left V 2 bases short and J 0 bases short, with 10 bases between. DNA of the CDR3: TGTGCCAGCAGTTACCGGGGGCCGATGAACACTGAAGCTTTCTTT. It is translated as CASSYRGPMNTEAFF.

This clonotype was detected many times. J is TRBJ2-5 and V is TRBV3-1, with TRBD2 matching over 7 bases. Germline V gene lookup returns CDR1 LGHDT and CDR2 YNNKEL (reference sequence). J was trimmed by 4 bases and V by 0 bases; bases with no gene match: 8. CDR3 length equals 16 residues. CDR3 in amino acids: CASSQDGPGGGETQYF. CDR3 DNA: TGTGCCAGCAGCCAAGACGGACCGGGAGGAGGAGAGACCCAGTACTTC.

This clonotype was found a few times. The chain combines TRBV14 with TRBJ1-1; 9 nucleotides agree with TRBD1. The germline V gene has CDR1 SGHDN and CDR2 FVKESK. The CDR3 is 15 residues long. Trimming at V came to 4 bases and at J to 5 bases, leaving 8 bases not matched to a gene. In nucleotides, the CDR3 is TGTGCCAGCAGCCGTTACAGGGGGCGAGGTACTGAAGCTTTCTTT. Translating gives CASSRYRGRGTEAFF.

This clonotype was seen a handful of times. This chain links TRBV9 with TRBJ1-4; D remains ambiguous. CDR3 length: 16 amino acids. Trimming took 0 bases from V and 0 from J, leaving 9 bases between them. The germline CDR1 and CDR2 sequences are SGDLS and YYNGEE. CDR3 DNA sequence: TGTGCCAGCAGCGTAGGGCCCGGAGCAACTAATGAAAAACTGTTTTTT. This encodes CASSVGPGATNEKLFF.

The sample holds many counts of this clonotype. The chain carries TRBV19 and TRBJ2-1; no definite D call. V lost 2 bases, J lost 0 bases, and 14 bases lay in between. Germline assignment: CDR1 LNHDA and CDR2 SQIVND (reference sequence). The CDR3 has 17 amino acids. The CDR3 protein is CASSITPNPSSYNEQFF. CDR3 coding DNA: TGTGCCAGTAGTATAACCCCTAACCCAAGCTCCTACAATGAGCAGTTCTTC.

This clonotype has ten or more counts. This chain uses TRBV4-3 with TRBJ2-1; D might be TRBD2 (6 bases). CDR1 is LGHNA and CDR2 is YSLEER in the germline V gene. With 0 bases removed from V and 7 bases from J, the gap between germline ends came to 13 bases. The CDR3 covers 15 residues. The CDR3 sequence is CASSQERAGGNEQFF. CDR3 bases: TGCGCCAGCAGCCAAGAACGAGCGGGTGGAAATGAGCAGTTCTTC.

There are a few counts of this clonotype. The chain recombines TRBV7-9 with TRBJ2-7; D possibly corresponds to TRBD1 (5 bases). The CDR3 totals 12 residues. The germline V gene encodes CDR1 SEHNR and CDR2 FQNEAQ (reference sequence). V lost 2 bases and J lost 4, with 6 bases in between. The CDR3 loop reads CASSLRQYEQYF. CDR3 nucleotide sequence: TGTGCCAGCAGCTTAAGACAGTACGAGCAGTACTTC.

This clonotype was picked up a small number of times. The chain employs TRBV7-2 and TRBJ2-7; D not certain. CDR1 and CDR2 (germline): SGHTA, FQGNSA. V lost 2 bases, J lost 2 bases, and 4 bases lay in between. The CDR3 is 12 amino acids. The CDR3 sequence: CASSLPPYEQYF. The CDR3 nucleotides are TGTGCCAGCAGCTTACCCCCCTACGAGCAGTACTTC.

Many counts were recorded for this clonotype. CDR3 DNA sequence: TGCAGTGCTAAGGGGACTAATGAAAAACTGTTTTTT. Its protein is CSAKGTNEKLFF. The chain employs TRBV20-1 and TRBJ1-4, with TRBD1 as a possible D gene (5 bases). The germline gives CDR1 DFQATT, CDR2 SNEGSKA (reference sequence). The CDR3 extends over 12 amino acids. Trimming took 4 bases from V and 2 from J, leaving 5 bases between them.

This clonotype has more than one count but fewer than ten. The rearrangement joins TRBV12-3 or TRBV12-4 to TRBJ1-4, with 8 bases lining up with TRBD1. This CDR3 comprises 13 residues. The V and J ends lost 9 bases and 5 bases, in that order; junction bases with no gene match: 5. CDR3 loop: CASSQGVNEKLFF. In DNA, the CDR3 is TGTGCCAGTTCACAGGGGGTGAATGAAAAACTGTTTTTT.

This clonotype was counted ten times or more. The J gene is TRBJ2-3, the V gene TRBV20-1; D is ambiguous. V dropped 0 bases and J dropped 0 bases, with 10 bases sitting between them. CDR3 length: 15 amino acids. Germline V gene data show CDR1 as DFQATT and CDR2 as SNEGSKA (reference sequence). CDR3 bases: TGCAGTGCTAGAGATATAGGATTTAGCACAGATACGCAGTATTTT. This sequence encodes CSARDIGFSTDTQYF.

This clonotype was counted a few times. CDR3 region: CASSHARSGVPGGYGYTF. The CDR3 DNA reads TGTGCCAGCAGCCATGCGCGGAGCGGGGTGCCGGGGGGATATGGCTACACCTTC. This chain connects TRBV14 to TRBJ1-2; the D gene is possibly TRBD1 (5 bases). The V gene lost 3 bases and the J gene lost 5 bases, with 25 bases spanning the gap. The germline gives CDR1 SGHDN, CDR2 FVKESK. This CDR3 region has 18 residues.

A few counts support this clonotype. The rearrangement uses TRBV20-1 and TRBJ2-1; 11 bases agree with TRBD2. Trimming removed 2 bases from V and 6 bases from J; junction bases left unmatched: 6. This CDR3 is built from 15 residues. Germline V gene sequence: CDR1 DFQATT, CDR2 SNEGSKA (reference sequence). The DNA of the CDR3 is TGCAGTGCTAGACATAGCGGGGGGGCGGGCAATGAGCAGTTCTTC. Translating it yields CSARHSGGAGNEQFF.

This clonotype came up a few times. The chain is built from TRBV5-1 and TRBJ2-7, with D possibly matching TRBD2 (5 bases). CDR3 length: 13 amino acids. The germline V gene encodes CDR1 SGHRS and CDR2 YFSETQ. Trimming left V 2 bases short and J 2 bases short, with 8 bases between. Written as DNA, the CDR3 is TGCGCCAGCAGCTTCGGGGTAGCCTACGAGCAGTACTTC. This gives the protein CASSFGVAYEQYF.

The gene calls are TRBV9 and TRBJ2-7; D gene uncertain. The germline V gene encodes CDR1 SGDLS and CDR2 YYNGEE. The CDR3 sequence is 14 residues long. Trimming left V 0 bases short and J 0 bases short, with 7 bases between. The CDR3 protein is CASSVEGSSYEQYF. In DNA, the CDR3 is TGTGCCAGCAGCGTAGAGGGCAGCTCCTACGAGCAGTACTTC.

This clonotype was seen only a few times. The chain is built from TRBV20-1 and TRBJ2-2; D unclear. Trimming removed 4 bases at V and 4 bases at J, with 13 bases between. From germline, CDR1 is DFQATT and CDR2 SNEGSKA (reference sequence). The CDR3 contains 14 residues. In DNA form, the CDR3 reads TGCAGTGCTAAGTGGTCGGGTATCACCGGGGAGCTGTTTTTT. Protein: CSAKWSGITGELFF.

This clonotype was recorded a few times. A read error may produce the germline difference seen at one junction end. The chain has TRBV29-1 and TRBJ1-4; D gene ambiguous. The CDR3 sequence is 12 residues long. Germline V gives CDR1 SQVTM, CDR2 ANQGSEA. CDR3 protein: CSVGGINKKLFF. The CDR3 DNA follows: TGCAGCGTTGGAGGGATTAATAAAAAACTGTTTTTT.

This clonotype was picked up a small number of times. The chain couples TRBV9 to TRBJ2-3; 11 nucleotides match TRBD2. The CDR3 has 14 amino acids. J was trimmed by 5 bases and V by 4 bases; bases with no gene match: 3. The V gene's germline CDR1 is SGDLS and CDR2 YYNGEE. The CDR3 nucleotides are TGTGCCAGCAGCTACGGACTAGCGGGAGATACGCAGTATTTT. It codes for CASSYGLAGDTQYF.

This clonotype was counted at least ten times. The chain is built from TRBV11-3 and TRBJ2-3; 16 bases fit TRBD2. Per germline, CDR1 SGHNT and CDR2 YENEEA. J was trimmed by 6 bases and V by 5 bases; bases with no gene match: 5. There are 16 residues in the CDR3. CDR3: CASSPGTSGRADTQYF. Written as DNA, the CDR3 is TGTGCCAGCAGCCCCGGGACTAGCGGGAGGGCGGATACGCAGTATTTT.